This TCR beta chain came from a study of blood T cell repertoires in COVID-19. Looking at the study overall: Acute-phase and convalescent COVID-19 samples originated in the United States, Italy and Spain. T cells, B-cell-depleted T cells, or PBMCs supplied cDNA or gDNA.

Original analysis: The assay estimated nucleated cells by amplifying reference gene primers. Using immunoSEQ multiplex PCR, the repertoire was profiled, and TCRdb retains in-frame clones only, with some absent. That table is the source of V, J and clone size, and D and trimming were worked out from the DNA. The table has approximately 220,000 clones, about 88% seen once. Germline V gene lookup returns CDR1 SGHRS and CDR2 YFSETQ. This CDR3 spans 14 amino acids. The V and J ends lost 2 bases and 1 base respectively, with 9 bases between them. Specimen: peripheral blood. This chain joins TRBV5-1 and TRBJ1-1; the D gene is possibly TRBD1 (5 bases). This TCR derives from a middle-aged man who had recovered from COVID-19. The CDR3 loop is CASSFSTANTEAFF. The CDR3 nucleotides read TGCGCCAGCAGCTTTTCGACAGCGAACACTGAAGCTTTCTTT. Looking up the rest from reference TRBV5-1 and TRBJ1-1 gives the full variable domain: KAGVTQTPRYLIKTRGQQVTLSCSPISGHRSVSWYQQTPGQGLQFLFEYFSETQRNKGNFPGRFSGRQFSNSRSEMNVSTLELGDSALYLCASSFSTANTEAFFGQGTRLTVV.